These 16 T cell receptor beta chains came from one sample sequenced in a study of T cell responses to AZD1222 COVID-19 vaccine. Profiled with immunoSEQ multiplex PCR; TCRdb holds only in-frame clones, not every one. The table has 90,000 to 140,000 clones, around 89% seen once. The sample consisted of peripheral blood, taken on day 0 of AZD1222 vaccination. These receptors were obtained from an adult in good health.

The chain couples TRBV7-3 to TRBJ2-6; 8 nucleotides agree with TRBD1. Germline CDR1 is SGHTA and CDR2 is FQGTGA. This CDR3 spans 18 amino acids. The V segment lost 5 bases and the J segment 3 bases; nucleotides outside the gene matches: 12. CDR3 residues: CASSRRGTGPFGANVLTF. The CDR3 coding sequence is TGTGCCAGCAGCAGGAGGGGGACAGGTCCTTTTGGGGCCAACGTCCTGACTTTC.

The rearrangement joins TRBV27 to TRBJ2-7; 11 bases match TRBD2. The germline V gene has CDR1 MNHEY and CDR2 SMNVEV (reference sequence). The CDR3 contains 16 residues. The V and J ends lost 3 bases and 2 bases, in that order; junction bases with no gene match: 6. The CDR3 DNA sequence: TGTGCCAGCAGTTTGGTGGGGACTAGCGGACCCTACGAGCAGTACTTC. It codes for CASSLVGTSGPYEQYF.

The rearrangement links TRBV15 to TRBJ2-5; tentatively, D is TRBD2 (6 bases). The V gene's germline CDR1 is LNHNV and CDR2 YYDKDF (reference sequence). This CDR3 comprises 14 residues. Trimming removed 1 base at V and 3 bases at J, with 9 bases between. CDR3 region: CATSRGDSEETQYF. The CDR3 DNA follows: TGTGCCACCAGCAGAGGGGACTCCGAAGAGACCCAGTACTTC. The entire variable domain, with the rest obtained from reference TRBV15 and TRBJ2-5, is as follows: DAMVIQNPRYQVTQFGKPVTLSCSQTLNHNVMYWYQQKSSQAPKLLFHYYDKDFNNEADTPDNFQSRRPNTSFCFLDIRSPGLGDTAMYLCATSRGDSEETQYFGPGTRLLVL.

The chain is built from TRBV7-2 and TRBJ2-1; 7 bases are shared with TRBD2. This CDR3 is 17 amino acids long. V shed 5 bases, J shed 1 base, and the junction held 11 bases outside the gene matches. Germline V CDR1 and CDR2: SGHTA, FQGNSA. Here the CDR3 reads CASSLRGGSSSYNEQFF. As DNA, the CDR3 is TGTGCCAGCAGCCTCCGAGGCGGGAGTAGTTCCTACAATGAGCAGTTCTTC.

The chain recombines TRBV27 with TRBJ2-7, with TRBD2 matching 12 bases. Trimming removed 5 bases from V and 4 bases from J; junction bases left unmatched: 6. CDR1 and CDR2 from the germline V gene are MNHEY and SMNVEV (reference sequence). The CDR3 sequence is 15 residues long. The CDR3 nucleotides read TGTGCCAGCAGTCCCCTAGCGGGAGGGCCTTACGAGCAGTACTTC. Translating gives CASSPLAGGPYEQYF.

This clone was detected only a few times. CDR3 sequence: CASSQRGSQETQYF. DNA for the CDR3: TGTGCCAGCAGCCAACGTGGTTCCCAAGAGACCCAGTACTTC. The V and J genes are TRBV14 and TRBJ2-5; D is undetermined. The V and J ends lost 2 bases and 1 base respectively, with 8 bases between them. This CDR3 is 14 amino acids long. Germline CDR1 reads SGHDN; CDR2 reads FVKESK.

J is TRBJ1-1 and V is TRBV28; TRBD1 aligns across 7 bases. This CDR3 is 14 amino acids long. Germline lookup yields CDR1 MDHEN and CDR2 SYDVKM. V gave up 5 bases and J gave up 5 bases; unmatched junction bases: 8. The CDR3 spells CASSPATGWTEAFF. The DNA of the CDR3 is TGTGCCAGCAGTCCCGCGACAGGGTGGACTGAAGCTTTCTTT. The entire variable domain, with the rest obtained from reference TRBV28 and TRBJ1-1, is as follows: DVKVTQSSRYLVKRTGEKVFLECVQDMDHENMFWYRQDPGLGLRLIYFSYDVKMKEKGDIPEGYSVSREKKERFSLILESASTNQTSMYLCASSPATGWTEAFFGQGTRLTVV.

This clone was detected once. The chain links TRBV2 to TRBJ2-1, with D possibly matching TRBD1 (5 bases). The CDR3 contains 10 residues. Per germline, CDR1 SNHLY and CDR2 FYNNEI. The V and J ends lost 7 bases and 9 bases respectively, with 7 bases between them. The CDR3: CASIGAEQFF. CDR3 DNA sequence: TGTGCCAGCATAGGGGCTGAGCAGTTCTTC.

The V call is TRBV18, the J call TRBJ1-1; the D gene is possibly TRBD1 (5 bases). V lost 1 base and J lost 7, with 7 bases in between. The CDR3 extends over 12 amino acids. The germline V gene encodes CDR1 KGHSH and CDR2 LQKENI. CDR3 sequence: CASSPRDDEAFF. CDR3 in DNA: TGTGCCAGCTCACCACGGGACGATGAAGCTTTCTTT.

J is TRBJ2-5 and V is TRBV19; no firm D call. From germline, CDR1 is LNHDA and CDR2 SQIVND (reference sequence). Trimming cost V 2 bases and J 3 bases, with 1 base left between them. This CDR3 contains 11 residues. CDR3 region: CASSIKETQYF. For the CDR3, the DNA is TGTGCCAGTAGTATAAAAGAGACCCAGTACTTC.

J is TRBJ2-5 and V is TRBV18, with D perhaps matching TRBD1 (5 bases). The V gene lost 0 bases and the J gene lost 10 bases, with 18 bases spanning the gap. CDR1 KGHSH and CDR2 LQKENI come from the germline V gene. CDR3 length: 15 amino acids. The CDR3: CASSPPRAAGGDQYF. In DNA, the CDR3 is TGTGCCAGCTCACCACCCAGGGCCGCCGGTGGGGACCAGTACTTC.

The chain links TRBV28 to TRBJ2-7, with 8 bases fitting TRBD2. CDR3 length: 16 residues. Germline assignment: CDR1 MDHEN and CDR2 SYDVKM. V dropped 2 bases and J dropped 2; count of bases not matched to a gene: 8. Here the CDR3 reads CASSLLTSGRAYEQYF. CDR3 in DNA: TGTGCCAGCAGTTTACTTACTAGCGGAAGGGCCTACGAGCAGTACTTC.

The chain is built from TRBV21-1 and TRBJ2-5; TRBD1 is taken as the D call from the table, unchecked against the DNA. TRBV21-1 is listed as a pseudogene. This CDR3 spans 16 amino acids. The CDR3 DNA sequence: TGTGCCAGCAGGACCAGAAAAAACCATCCAGGAGAGACCCAGTACTTC. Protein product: CASRTRKNHPGETQYF.

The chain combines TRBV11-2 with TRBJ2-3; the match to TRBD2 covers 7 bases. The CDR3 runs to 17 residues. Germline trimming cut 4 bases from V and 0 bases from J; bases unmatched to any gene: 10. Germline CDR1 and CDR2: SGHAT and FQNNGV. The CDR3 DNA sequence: TGTGCCAGCAGCTCCTTGGGGAGGGCGGGAAGCACAGATACGCAGTATTTT. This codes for CASSSLGRAGSTDTQYF.

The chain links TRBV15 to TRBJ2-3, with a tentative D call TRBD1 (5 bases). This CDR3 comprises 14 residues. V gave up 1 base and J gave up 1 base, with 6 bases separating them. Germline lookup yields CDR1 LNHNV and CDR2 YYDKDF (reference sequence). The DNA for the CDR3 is TGTGCCACCAGCAGAGGGACACGCACAGATACGCAGTATTTT. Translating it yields CATSRGTRTDTQYF.

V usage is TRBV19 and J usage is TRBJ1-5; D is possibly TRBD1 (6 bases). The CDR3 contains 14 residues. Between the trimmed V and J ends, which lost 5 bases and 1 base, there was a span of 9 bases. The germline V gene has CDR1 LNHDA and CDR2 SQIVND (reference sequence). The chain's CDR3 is CASSDQGSNQPQHF. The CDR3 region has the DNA TGTGCCAGTAGTGACCAGGGGAGCAATCAGCCCCAGCATTTT. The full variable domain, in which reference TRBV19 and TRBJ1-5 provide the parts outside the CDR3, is DGGITQSPKYLFRKEGQNVTLSCEQNLNHDAMYWYRQDPGQGLRLIYYSQIVNDFQKGDIAEGYSVSREKKESFPLTVTSAQKNPTAFYLCASSDQGSNQPQHFGDGTRLSIL.